Listed below are T cell receptor beta chains from one sample, sequenced in a study of blood T cell repertoires in COVID-19. Using immunoSEQ multiplex PCR, the repertoire was profiled, and TCRdb retains in-frame clones only, with some absent. The sample gives over 130,000 clones, less than 85% of which show up once; 1.5% to 2% is in the top ten. The material sequenced was PBMCs or T cells enriched from blood (not recorded which). The source of these receptors is a young woman who had been exposed to COVID-19. Both conserved end residues are part of each CDR3. A D gene is named only where the DNA matches it firmly. Expanded clones get a size class; other rows say once, few or many, or leave the size out.

CDR3 protein,CDR3 DNA,V gene,CDR3 length,J gene,clone size,D gene
CASSHGETSRESYNEQFF,TGTGCCAGCAGCCATGGAGAGACTTCCAGAGAGTCCTACAATGAGCAGTTCTTC,TRBV9,18,TRBJ2-1,NA,NA
CATSRPTGQVGQPQHF,TGTGCCACCAGCAGGCCAACGGGACAGGTCGGTCAGCCCCAGCATTTT,TRBV15,16,TRBJ1-5,few,TRBD1
CATTFTGGRTEAFF,TGTGCCACCACATTTACAGGGGGTCGCACTGAAGCTTTCTTT,TRBV6-5,14,TRBJ1-1,NA,TRBD1
CASSQDNTGGFYNEQFF,TGTGCCAGCAGCCAAGATAATACGGGAGGGTTCTACAATGAGCAGTTCTTC,TRBV4-2,17,TRBJ2-1,NA,TRBD2
CASSLEQVHYF,TGTGCCAGCAGCTTAGAACAGGTTCACTACTTC,TRBV7-9,11,TRBJ2-5,NA,NA
CASSFHRGGEAFF,TGTGCCAGCAGCTTCCACCGCGGGGGTGAAGCTTTCTTT,TRBV5-8,13,TRBJ1-1,few,NA
CASSLTGGETQYF,TGTGCCAGCAGCTTAACAGGGGGAGAGACCCAGTACTTC,TRBV7-8,13,TRBJ2-5,NA,TRBD1
CASSPRGRDNEQFF,TGTGCCAGCAGTCCTCGGGGGAGGGACAATGAGCAGTTCTTC,TRBV27,14,TRBJ2-1,NA,TRBD2
CASRELGLTNYEQYF,TGCGCCAGCAGAGAACTAGGACTTACTAACTACGAGCAGTACTTC,TRBV4-1,15,TRBJ2-7,NA,NA
CASSEAGQGSYGYTF,TGTGCCAGCAGTGAAGCGGGACAGGGGAGCTATGGCTACACCTTC,TRBV25-1,15,TRBJ1-2,NA,TRBD1
CASSRTSYLNSYEQYF,TGTGCCAGCAGCCGAACTAGCTACCTTAACTCCTACGAGCAGTACTTC,TRBV6-2/TRBV6-3,16,TRBJ2-7,NA,NA
CASSLVGANSPLHF,TGTGCCAGCAGCTTAGTGGGGGCGAATTCACCCCTCCACTTT,TRBV11-2,14,TRBJ1-6,NA,NA
CASSPSTASGVGYTF,TGTGCCAGCTCACCGTCGACAGCCTCAGGAGTGGGCTACACCTTC,TRBV18,15,TRBJ1-2,NA,NA
CASSQVWGQYYGYTF,TGCGCCAGCAGCCAAGTTTGGGGACAGTACTATGGCTACACCTTC,TRBV4-1,15,TRBJ1-2,once,TRBD1
CASSVGQGDFEKLFF,TGTGCCAGCAGCGTCGGACAGGGGGATTTCGAAAAACTGTTTTTT,TRBV11-2,15,TRBJ1-4,NA,TRBD1
CASTPRSYSTEAFF,TGTGCCAGCACCCCAAGATCTTACAGCACTGAAGCTTTCTTT,TRBV2,14,TRBJ1-1,NA,NA
CASSLGVIGYNEQFF,TGTGCCAGCAGCCTTGGCGTAATCGGGTACAATGAGCAGTTCTTC,TRBV11-3,15,TRBJ2-1,NA,NA
CASSSDRAHGYTF,TGTGCCAGCAGTTCAGACAGGGCCCATGGCTACACCTTC,TRBV12-3/TRBV12-4,13,TRBJ1-2,NA,TRBD1
CASSVGASAPYEQYF,TGTGCCAGCAGCGTAGGTGCTAGCGCTCCCTACGAGCAGTACTTC,TRBV9,15,TRBJ2-7,NA,NA
CASRPRGTGNYGYTF,TGTGCCAGCAGGCCCCGAGGTACGGGGAACTATGGCTACACCTTC,TRBV3-1/TRBV3-2,15,TRBJ1-2,NA,NA
CASSPGQGVEKLFF,TGTGCCAGCAGCCCTGGACAGGGGGTTGAAAAACTGTTTTTT,TRBV3-1/TRBV3-2,14,TRBJ1-4,NA,TRBD1
CASSILANYGYTF,TGTGCCAGTAGTATTCTAGCTAACTATGGCTACACCTTC,TRBV19,13,TRBJ1-2,NA,NA
CASSTGAREKLFF,TGTGCCAGCAGTACAGGGGCTCGCGAAAAACTGTTTTTT,TRBV2,13,TRBJ1-4,NA,TRBD1
CARAGGSSYEQYF,TGTGCCCGAGCGGGAGGGAGCTCCTACGAGCAGTACTTC,TRBV30,13,TRBJ2-7,NA,TRBD2
CASSIEGGSYEQYF,TGTGCCAGTAGTATAGAAGGCGGATCCTACGAGCAGTACTTC,TRBV19,14,TRBJ2-7,NA,NA